This T cell receptor (beta chain) was profiled in a study of T cells after yellow fever vaccination. The overall study: The authors prepared low-cell-number fractions using SMART-Seq v4 Ultra Low Input. General study points: Booster sampling recovered most clones from primary vaccination (around 96% CD4, around 90% CD8).

Points on this clonotype: Antigen specificity is unknown.

TCRdb re-derived calls from the 5' RACE reads in MiXCR, one entry per CDR3 protein. The data show hundreds of thousands of distinct CDR3 sequences, with around an eighth seen just once and 15% held by the top ten. This receptor was obtained from a young man who received the YFV17D yellow fever vaccine. Sequences were derived from PBMCs, sampled on the day of the yellow fever booster vaccination.

Written as DNA, the CDR3 is TGTGCCAGCAGCCAAGATTTTGGCGGAGAGGGGCAGTTCTTC. This codes for CASSQDFGGEGQFF. The chain joins TRBV3-1 to TRBJ2-1; D is perhaps TRBD2 (5 bases). The CDR3 is made up of 14 amino acids. The germline V gene encodes CDR1 LGHDT and CDR2 YNNKEL (reference sequence). V was clipped by 0 bases and J by 12 bases, with 15 bases between them.